This T cell receptor beta chain was sequenced for a study of blood T cell repertoires in COVID-19 (dated by TCRdb to the early 2020s). Background for the entire study: Samples covering the acute and convalescent phases of COVID-19 were provided by collaborators in the United States, Italy and Spain. Where available, HLA class I and class II types were obtained from metadata supplied by the sample provider rather than from assay-based typing. The prospective study material was composed of cDNA or gDNA derived from T cells, B-cell-depleted T cells, or PBMCs. Samples were obtained from the ongoing ImmuneRACE study (first 160 participants) and from about 1,300 subjects provided by 6 global collaborators. The sample metadata nearly always contained a de-identified subject ID, COVID-19 status, age in years and sex. A freely available public database, intended as a resource for researchers studying the immune response to SARS-CoV-2, is where the repertoires were released. The dataset comprised deeply sampled blood TCRbeta repertoires from subjects exposed to, actively infected with, or recovered from COVID-19.

Points on this clone: This clone's antigen is unknown. No base qualities exist here, and no much larger clone lies one base off it. The sample holds other DNA sequences that translate to the same CDR3.

From the germline V gene (reference sequence), CDR1 is LNHDA and CDR2 is SQIVND. Spanning cysteine to phenylalanine, the CDR3 consists of 14 amino acids. The sequence is cut down to CDR3 DNA, 42 bases in frame from base 1. The germline ends are 11 bases apart after V is trimmed by 4 bases and J by 4 bases. Collaborating institutions collected whole blood in K2EDTA tubes following their own protocols. Collaborator samples were shipped for TCRbeta analysis as frozen whole blood, isolated PBMCs, or DNA extracted from either sample type. Overall results and qualifications from the work: How much clinical and demographic metadata was included differed by source and by participant, and the metadata was provided uncurated.

TCRbeta CDR3 regions were amplified from genomic DNA by means of the immunoSEQ Assay, a bias-controlled multiplex PCR. Turning to the authors' computational methods: The number of nucleated cells in each sample was estimated by amplification of reference gene primers within the assay. Sequence reads were collapsed and filtered to measure the absolute abundance of every unique TCRbeta CDR3 rearrangement. Productive Simpson clonality was computed per sample as the square root of Simpson's diversity index over productive rearrangements. Imported from immuneACCESS, the table was reduced by TCRdb to in-frame sequences with V and J called. These copies leave out some clones; in studies compared against another copy, an unresolved V gene accounts for under half, and the cause of the remainder is not known. That table gives V, J and clone size, and the DNA gave D and trimming. The sample has a few hundred thousand clones on record, 70% to 80% of them singletons. In total, the top ten clones hold 2.5% to 4% of the sample.

The chain is assembled from TRBV19 and TRBJ1-5, with a weak D call of TRBD1 (6 bases match). The clonotype originates from an elderly woman with acute or convalescent COVID-19. The sequenced material came from peripheral blood. Read as DNA, the sequence is TGTGCCAGTAGTAGAACCACAGGGAATCAGCCCCAGCATTTT. Its amino acids are CASSRTTGNQPQHF. This CDR3, with the reference TRBV19 and TRBJ1-5 proteins standing in past its ends, gives the full variable domain DGGITQSPKYLFRKEGQNVTLSCEQNLNHDAMYWYRQDPGQGLRLIYYSQIVNDFQKGDIAEGYSVSREKKESFPLTVTSAQKNPTAFYLCASSRTTGNQPQHFGDGTRLSIL.